A single sample is the source of the 15 T cell receptor beta chains below, sequenced in a study of human T cells and chemical hapten exposure. TCRdb re-called the RACE reads through MiXCR, storing one row per CDR3 protein. The sample holds a few hundred thousand distinct CDR3 sequences, approximately 4.4% seen once. Time point noted: patch test 1, 2 weeks after DPC sensitization. Treatment here: therapeutic diphenylcyclopropenone sensitization with weekly scalp DPC. Sample: whole blood, taken in connection with sensitization to the hapten diphenylcyclopropenone (DPC). Source of these receptors: a woman aged 50 to 60 with alopecia areata. Some clones in this sample may be carry-over from other donors' samples.

The CDR3 DNA sequence: TGTGCCAGCAGCCTGCACAGGGCCAACCAAGAGACCCAGTACTTC. It codes for CASSLHRANQETQYF. This rearrangement joins TRBV7-2 to TRBJ2-5, with a tentative D call TRBD1 (6 bases). V was cut by 5 bases and J by 0 bases, with 13 bases left in between. Germline CDR1 is SGHTA and CDR2 is FQGNSA. The CDR3 runs 15 residues.

This clonotype has ten or more counts. The CDR3: CASSLGAGVSYNEQFF. DNA of the CDR3: TGCGCCAGCAGCTTGGGAGCAGGCGTCTCCTACAATGAGCAGTTCTTC. V usage is TRBV5-1 and J usage is TRBJ2-1; D ambiguous. V was shortened by 0 bases and J by 0 bases, with 10 bases between the two germline ends. This CDR3 comprises 16 residues. The germline V gene has CDR1 SGHRS and CDR2 YFSETQ.

This clonotype was detected ten times or more. The CDR3: CASSLGQGSPYTEAFF. CDR3 DNA sequence: TGTGCCAGCAGTTTAGGACAGGGGAGCCCCTACACTGAAGCTTTCTTT. V gene TRBV28 combines with J gene TRBJ1-1; 9 bases fit TRBD1. Germline V gives CDR1 MDHEN, CDR2 SYDVKM. V lost 2 bases to trimming and J lost 3 bases; unmatched junction nucleotides: 7. The CDR3 sequence is 16 residues long.

This clonotype was recorded a few times. The CDR3 coding sequence is TGTGCCAGCGCGGGACAGCGAAACACCATATATTTT. Translation: CASAGQRNTIYF. The rearrangement joins TRBV25-1 to TRBJ1-3; 7 bases match TRBD1. The junction had 3 bases not matched to a gene; V was cut back by 8 bases and J by 5 bases. The germline CDR1 and CDR2 sequences are MGHDK and SYGVNS. The CDR3 covers 12 residues. Full variable domain (rest looked up from reference TRBV25-1 and TRBJ1-3): EADIYQTPRYLVIGTGKKITLECSQTMGHDKMYWYQQDPGMELHLIHYSYGVNSTEKGDLSSESTVSRIRTEHFPLTLESARPSHTSQYLCASAGQRNTIYFGEGSWLTVV.

This clonotype appeared a few times. V gene TRBV5-6 combines with J gene TRBJ1-1, with D maybe TRBD1 (6 bases). Germline V gives CDR1 SGHDT, CDR2 YYEEEE. This CDR3 is built from 14 residues. Trimming stripped 4 bases from V and 3 bases from J, with 13 bases between. CDR3 sequence: CASSRTGHDTEAFF. The CDR3 coding sequence is TGTGCCAGCAGCCGAACAGGGCACGACACTGAAGCTTTCTTT.

This clonotype was observed many times. The CDR3: CASSLATGNTIYF. In nucleotides, the CDR3 is TGTGCCAGCAGCTTAGCGACTGGAAACACCATATATTTT. V gene TRBV7-6 combines with J gene TRBJ1-3; D gene uncertain. Looked up from germline, CDR1 is SGHVS and CDR2 is FNYEAQ. The germline V and J ends were trimmed by 0 bases and 2 bases, with 2 bases remaining between them. The CDR3 covers 13 residues.

This clonotype was found many times. This chain joins TRBV12-3 or TRBV12-4 and TRBJ1-2; 8 bases are shared with TRBD1. The CDR3 has 15 amino acids. V dropped 4 bases and J dropped 8; count of bases not matched to a gene: 12. Here the CDR3 reads CASSSGTGNSMGYTF. CDR3 sequence (DNA): TGTGCCAGCAGTTCTGGGACAGGCAATTCTATGGGCTACACCTTC.

This clonotype showed up just a few times. The chain couples TRBV19 to TRBJ2-6, with unresolved D. The germline V gene encodes CDR1 LNHDA and CDR2 SQIVND (reference sequence). This CDR3 contains 14 residues. Trimming shortened V by 3 bases and J by 7 bases, and 10 bases separated the two germline ends. The CDR3 sequence: CASSMWGVANVLTF. The CDR3 nucleotides are TGTGCCAGTAGTATGTGGGGTGTAGCCAACGTCCTGACTTTC.

This clonotype was found many times. V gene TRBV28 combines with J gene TRBJ2-2; 11 nucleotides align to TRBD2. Trimming cost V 5 bases and J 6 bases; bases outside gene matches: 2. The CDR3 loop spans 14 amino acids. The germline V gene encodes CDR1 MDHEN and CDR2 SYDVKM. The CDR3 spells CASSPGLAAGELFF. CDR3 nucleotide sequence: TGTGCCAGCAGTCCGGGACTAGCGGCCGGGGAGCTGTTTTTT.

The V gene is TRBV29-1, the J gene TRBJ2-3; D is possibly TRBD1 or TRBD2 (6 bases each). CDR3 length: 14 residues. The germline V and J ends were trimmed by 3 bases and 2 bases, with 12 bases remaining between them. Germline loops: CDR1 SQVTM, CDR2 ANQGSEA. The CDR3 is CSVEGAGSTDTQYF. DNA for the CDR3: TGCAGCGTTGAGGGGGCGGGGTCCACAGATACGCAGTATTTT.

At least ten counts were recorded for this clonotype. The J gene is TRBJ2-2, the V gene TRBV28; 8 positions match TRBD2. The germline CDR1 and CDR2 sequences are MDHEN and SYDVKM. Trimming removed 7 bases from V and 7 bases from J; junction bases left unmatched: 8. This CDR3 has 14 residues. In DNA form, the CDR3 reads TGTGCCAGCACTACGGGAGGGAGCGTCGGGGAGCTGTTTTTT. This sequence encodes CASTTGGSVGELFF.

On this clonotype itself: This may stem from a read error, because a much larger clone lies one nucleotide away. V usage is TRBV2 and J usage is TRBJ2-7; D not resolved. Trimming pared 6 bases from V and 3 bases from J, leaving 6 bases between. Per germline, CDR1 SNHLY and CDR2 FYNNEI. There are 11 residues in the CDR3. DNA for the CDR3: TGTGCCAGCAGCGTCAACTACGAGCAGTACTTC. The encoded protein is CASSVNYEQYF. Based on the CDR3 plus reference TRBV2 and TRBJ2-7, the full variable domain is EPEVTQTPSHQVTQMGQEVILRCVPISNHLYFYWYRQILGQKVEFLVSFYNNEISEKSEIFDDQFSVERPDGSNFTLKIRSTKLEDSAMYFCASSVNYEQYFGPGTRLTVT.

In its sample, this clonotype was seen many times. This chain connects TRBV27 to TRBJ1-1; D not resolved. The CDR3 runs 10 residues. Germline V gene data show CDR1 as MNHEY and CDR2 as SMNVEV (reference sequence). Trimming took off 9 bases at V and 1 base at J, with 3 bases between the two ends. The CDR3 reads CASPNTEAFF. In DNA, the CDR3 is TGTGCCAGTCCGAACACTGAAGCTTTCTTT.

The chain is built from TRBV29-1 and TRBJ2-3, with 7 bases identical to TRBD2. V shed 3 bases, J shed 1 base, and the junction held 4 bases outside the gene matches. This CDR3 is built from 14 residues. CDR1 and CDR2 from the germline V gene are SQVTM and ANQGSEA. The CDR3: CSVEGGGRTDTQYF. CDR3 bases: TGCAGCGTTGAGGGCGGGGGACGCACAGATACGCAGTATTTT.

This clonotype was counted ten times or more. The gene calls are TRBV6-2 or TRBV6-3 and TRBJ2-1; TRBD1 might be the D (5 bases). Germline V gives CDR1 MNHEY, CDR2 SVGEGT. The germline V and J ends were trimmed by 2 bases and 1 base, with 12 bases remaining between them. This CDR3 has 16 residues. The CDR3 nucleotides read TGTGCCAGCAGTTACCCAGGGTCTTATTCCTACAATGAGCAGTTCTTC. Encoded protein: CASSYPGSYSYNEQFF.